These 22 T cell receptor beta chains share one sample of origin, sequenced in a study of neurological immune-mediated disorders. TCRdb reprocessed the 5' RACE reads with MiXCR, giving one entry per CDR3 protein. The table has 55,000 to 65,000 distinct CDR3 sequences, about 11% seen once. As to time point: longitudinal time-point 1 (baseline). The specimen was PBMCs. The receptors shown here come from a male donor with HTLV-1-associated myelopathy (HAM/TSP).

This clonotype was counted at least ten times. The rearrangement uses TRBV7-2 and TRBJ2-5; no definite D call. Germline CDR1 SGHTA, CDR2 FQGNSA. This CDR3 region has 13 residues. Between the trimmed V and J ends, which lost 4 bases and 7 bases, there was a span of 13 bases. Here the CDR3 reads CASSSPRGLTQYF. The CDR3 region has the DNA TGTGCCAGCAGCTCCCCTAGAGGTCTGACCCAGTACTTC. Full variable domain (remainder filled in from reference TRBV7-2 and TRBJ2-5): GAGVSQSPSNKVTEKGKDVELRCDPISGHTALYWYRQSLGQGLEFLIYFQGNSAPDKSGLPSDRFSAERTGGSVSTLTIQRTQQEDSAVYLCASSSPRGLTQYFGPGTRLLVL.

The chain has TRBV14 and TRBJ2-1; D is ambiguous. Germline V gene lookup returns CDR1 SGHDN and CDR2 FVKESK. The CDR3 covers 14 residues. V was shortened by 3 bases and J by 0 bases, with 6 bases between the two germline ends. The CDR3 region is CASSQYSSYNEQFF. CDR3 DNA: TGTGCCAGCAGCCAGTACAGCTCCTACAATGAGCAGTTCTTC.

This clonotype was detected many times. This chain joins TRBV5-4 and TRBJ2-1; 11 bases are shared with TRBD2. The V gene's germline CDR1 is SGHNT and CDR2 YYREEE (reference sequence). This CDR3 has 14 amino acids. J lost 6 bases, V lost 2 bases, and 1 base had no gene match. The CDR3 DNA is TGTGCCAGCAGCTTTAGCGGGGGGGCCAATGAGCAGTTCTTC. Protein product: CASSFSGGANEQFF.

Ten or more counts support this clonotype. This sequence joins TRBV20-1 and TRBJ2-1; no firm D call. CDR3 length: 13 amino acids. V gave up 0 bases and J gave up 10 bases, with 13 bases separating them. CDR1 is DFQATT, CDR2 SNEGSKA, per germline (reference sequence). CDR3: CSARDTVQGEQFF. In nucleotides, the CDR3 is TGCAGTGCTAGAGATACCGTACAAGGAGAGCAGTTCTTC.

This clonotype appeared many times. The V call is TRBV14, the J call TRBJ1-2; no reliable D call. This CDR3 has 15 amino acids. Per the germline V gene, CDR1 is SGHDN and CDR2 is FVKESK. Trimming left V 4 bases short and J 2 bases short, with 14 bases between. The CDR3 coding sequence is TGTGCCAGCAGCCCATCGGCCACCAACAACTATGGCTACACCTTC. Translation gives CASSPSATNNYGYTF. The entire variable domain, with the rest obtained from reference TRBV14 and TRBJ1-2, is as follows: EAGVTQFPSHSVIEKGQTVTLRCDPISGHDNLYWYRRVMGKEIKFLLHFVKESKQDESGMPNNRFLAERTGGTYSTLKVQPAELEDSGVYFCASSPSATNNYGYTFGSGTRLTVV.

The sample holds many counts of this clonotype. The junction departs from germline at one end; a sequencing error may be responsible. The chain couples TRBV29-1 to TRBJ2-5; the D is unclear. CDR3 size: 11 residues. CDR1 is SQVTM and CDR2 is ANQGSEA in the germline V gene. In nucleotides, the CDR3 is TGCAGCGTTCACTCAGAACCTTACCTAGACTTC. Its protein is CSVHSEPYLDF.

J is TRBJ1-4 and V is TRBV30, with D possibly being TRBD1 (5 bases). CDR1 GTSNPN and CDR2 SVGIG come from the germline V gene (reference sequence). Trimming pared 1 base from V and 0 bases from J, leaving 9 bases between. This CDR3 has 15 residues. The CDR3 DNA reads TGTGCCTGGAGTGGAACAGGAGCAACTAATGAAAAACTGTTTTTT. Translating it yields CAWSGTGATNEKLFF. The full variable domain, rest sourced from reference TRBV30 and TRBJ1-4, is SQTIHQWPATLVQPVGSPLSLECTVEGTSNPNLYWYRQAAGRGLQLLFYSVGIGQISSEVPQNLSASRPQDRQFILSSKKLLLSDSGFYLCAWSGTGATNEKLFFGSGTQLSVL.

Many counts were recorded for this clonotype. The gene calls are TRBV4-3 and TRBJ2-7; weak D call: TRBD1 (6 bases). The CDR3 covers 15 residues. The V end lost 4 bases, the J end lost 0 bases, and 13 bases lay between the germline ends. CDR1 is LGHNA and CDR2 is YSLEER in the germline V gene. Written as DNA, the CDR3 is TGCGCCAGCAGCCTGGGACATCAGAGCTCCTACGAGCAGTACTTC. This encodes CASSLGHQSSYEQYF.

DNA of the CDR3: TGTGCCAGCAGAGCAGAGTACCAAGAGACCCAGTACTTC. Protein: CASRAEYQETQYF. The chain joins TRBV6-6 to TRBJ2-5; D remains unclear. This CDR3 is 13 amino acids long. V gave up 6 bases and J gave up 0 bases, with 8 bases separating them. Germline V lookup: CDR1 MNHNY, CDR2 SVGAGI (reference sequence).

This clonotype was detected ten times or more. The V call is TRBV29-1, the J call TRBJ1-1; D gene ambiguous. The germline V gene has CDR1 SQVTM and CDR2 ANQGSEA. This CDR3 is built from 11 residues. V was pared by 2 bases and J by 1 base, with 2 bases between. The chain's CDR3 is CSVEPNTEAFF. As DNA, the CDR3 is TGCAGCGTTGAACCGAACACTGAAGCTTTCTTT.

The sample holds many counts of this clonotype. This chain joins TRBV4-3 and TRBJ2-3; the D is unclear. The V gene lost 1 base and the J gene lost 6 bases, with 8 bases spanning the gap. The CDR3 runs to 13 residues. Germline V gene lookup returns CDR1 LGHNA and CDR2 YSLEER. CDR3 in DNA: TGCGCCAGCAGCCAAGTAGATGCGGATACGCAGTATTTT. Translated, it gives CASSQVDADTQYF.

This clonotype came up many times. The CDR3 reads CSASAVERGVSYGYTF. The CDR3 coding sequence is TGCAGTGCTAGTGCCGTTGAGAGGGGGGTATCATATGGCTACACCTTC. The chain combines TRBV20-1 with TRBJ1-2; D is possibly TRBD1 (6 bases). Germline V gene sequence: CDR1 DFQATT, CDR2 SNEGSKA (reference sequence). The CDR3 consists of 16 residues. Between the trimmed V and J ends, which lost 3 bases and 5 bases, there was a span of 22 bases.

In its sample, this clonotype was seen many times. The gene calls are TRBV6-2 or TRBV6-3 and TRBJ2-7, with D perhaps matching TRBD1 (5 bases). Germline assignment: CDR1 MNHEY and CDR2 SVGEGT. V was cut by 2 bases and J by 4 bases, with 18 bases left in between. The length of the CDR3 is 16 residues. The CDR3 coding sequence is TGTGCCAGCAGTTACGAACAGGACCGAGTACGGTACGAGCAGTACTTC. This gives the protein CASSYEQDRVRYEQYF.

This clonotype was picked up many times. The J gene is TRBJ2-7, the V gene TRBV5-6; perhaps TRBD1 as D (5 bases). The CDR3 consists of 14 residues. V lost 2 bases to trimming and J lost 2 bases, with 11 bases between them. CDR1 and CDR2 (germline): SGHDT, YYEEEE. The CDR3 reads CASSFWTPTYEQYF. DNA of the CDR3: TGTGCCAGCAGCTTCTGGACACCTACCTACGAGCAGTACTTC.

At least ten counts were recorded for this clonotype. The rearrangement joins TRBV4-3 to TRBJ1-1; TRBD1 is a possible D gene (5 bases). Trimming stripped 0 bases from V and 1 base from J, with 9 bases between. This CDR3 spans 15 amino acids. The germline CDR1 and CDR2 sequences are LGHNA and YSLEER. The CDR3 here is CASSQDRGENTEAFF. CDR3 in DNA: TGCGCCAGCAGCCAAGATAGGGGAGAGAACACTGAAGCTTTCTTT.

This clonotype has at least ten counts. The rearrangement joins TRBV7-9 to TRBJ2-1; 9 bases align to TRBD1. Trimming removed 3 bases from V and 6 bases from J; junction bases left unmatched: 6. Germline V CDR1 and CDR2: SEHNR, FQNEAQ (reference sequence). The CDR3 extends over 15 amino acids. As DNA, the CDR3 is TGTGCCAGCAGCTTCCCCGGGACAGGGCTCAATGAGCAGTTCTTC. Its translation is CASSFPGTGLNEQFF.

This clonotype was picked up many times. This chain uses TRBV20-1 with TRBJ1-6, with 9 bases identical to TRBD1. The CDR3 spans 16 residues. J was trimmed by 9 bases and V by 8 bases; bases with no gene match: 17. Per the germline V gene, CDR1 is DFQATT and CDR2 is SNEGSKA (reference sequence). CDR3 sequence (DNA): TGCAGTCTCCGGGACAGGGTGATGGGCGATACTTCACCCCTCCACTTT. It translates to CSLRDRVMGDTSPLHF.

This clonotype was seen many times. The chain uses TRBV24-1 and TRBJ2-3; the D is unclear. The V gene's germline CDR1 is KGHDR and CDR2 SFDVKD. This CDR3 is 12 amino acids long. V was pared by 4 bases and J by 2 bases, with 3 bases between. The CDR3 nucleotides are TGTGCCACCAGTGAATACACAGATACGCAGTATTTT. Its protein product is CATSEYTDTQYF.

Ten or more counts support this clonotype. This CDR3 is CASSWDGGLKREKLFF. CDR3 in DNA: TGTGCCAGCAGCTGGGATGGGGGCCTAAAACGAGAAAAACTGTTTTTT. The chain is built from TRBV5-6 and TRBJ1-4, with TRBD1 as a possible D gene (6 bases). The CDR3 is 16 residues long. Germline V lookup: CDR1 SGHDT, CDR2 YYEEEE. Trimming removed 3 bases at V and 8 bases at J, with 20 bases between.

The chain couples TRBV28 to TRBJ1-6, with 10 bases fitting TRBD1. Per the germline V gene, CDR1 is MDHEN and CDR2 is SYDVKM. Unmatched junction bases numbered 4, after V lost 8 bases and J lost 0 bases. The CDR3 runs 16 residues. The CDR3 reads CASLRDRGSYNSPLHF. The CDR3 nucleotides read TGTGCCAGCCTCCGGGACAGGGGCTCCTATAATTCACCCCTCCACTTT.

This clonotype has ten or more counts. The CDR3 coding sequence is TGTGCCAGCAGCGGGTTATGGGATTCACCCCTCCACTTT. This encodes CASSGLWDSPLHF. This chain uses TRBV9 with TRBJ1-6; D is uncertain. This CDR3 region has 13 residues. Trimming stripped 3 bases from V and 8 bases from J, with 9 bases between. Germline V lookup: CDR1 SGDLS, CDR2 YYNGEE.

This clonotype was seen many times. A much larger clone differs by one base, so this may be a read error. V usage is TRBV20-1 and J usage is TRBJ2-5; TRBD2 matches at 7 bases. The CDR3 is 15 amino acids. Germline assignment: CDR1 DFQATT and CDR2 SNEGSKA (reference sequence). The V and J ends lost 1 base and 1 base, in that order; junction bases with no gene match: 6. For the CDR3, the DNA is TGCAGTGCTAGAGGGTTTGGCGGGGGCCAAGAGACCCAGTACTTC. Translating it yields CSARGFGGGQETQYF.